This T cell receptor beta chain was documented in a study of breast tumors, draining lymph nodes, adjacent tissues. Points from the study as a whole: Data fit most tumor T cells coming from lymph node, expanding in tumor. Compared with basal-like, luminal-like tumors shared significantly more repertoire with nontumor tissue. Tumor TCR diversity was below lymph nodes but above nontumor tissue. The lymph node origin of tumor T cells was framed as consistent with a hypothesis, not demonstrated.

This clonotype was seen many times. What it binds is not known. Breast cancer patients provided tissue from their axillary draining lymph nodes. Unmatched junction bases numbered 15, after V lost 5 bases and J lost 2 bases. Germline assignment: CDR1 MNHEY and CDR2 SVGAGI. This CDR3 region has 17 residues. TCRdb used MiXCR to reprocess the multiplex PCR reads, holding one entry per CDR3 protein. The data hold more than 100,000 distinct CDR3 sequences, with approximately 20% observed a single time. The J gene is TRBJ2-7, the V gene TRBV6-5, with 7 bases identical to TRBD1. The source material was axillary lymph node tissue. The TCR sequence derives from a female donor with breast cancer. Some clones in this sample may be carry-over from other donors' samples. The CDR3 bases are TGTGCCAGCAGTCGCCCCCAACAGGGGCCTATACCCTACGAGCAGTACTTC. This codes for CASSRPQQGPIPYEQYF.